This TCR beta chain was obtained from a study of control samples from healthy donors and cancer patients. This table comes from immunoSEQ multiplex PCR, and its TCRdb copy is limited to in-frame clones, with some not included. Of around 30,000 clones in the sample, approximately 95% were seen once. This CDR3 has 16 residues. The V and J ends lost 5 bases and 6 bases, in that order; junction bases with no gene match: 11. Looked up from germline, CDR1 is SEHNR and CDR2 is FQNEAQ (reference sequence). The clonotype originates from a man aged 40-49 years with colorectal cancer. Sequencing was done on a sample of PBMCs. The chain links TRBV7-9 to TRBJ1-4; 8 nucleotides line up with TRBD1. The CDR3 loop is CASSPVQGAGYEKLFF. In nucleotides, the CDR3 is TGTGCCAGCAGCCCTGTGCAGGGGGCAGGGTATGAAAAACTGTTTTTT.